This T cell receptor (beta chain) was retrieved from a study of T cells after yellow fever vaccination. Study-wide background: Fractions low in cell number were prepared with SMART-Seq v4 Ultra Low Input.

This clonotype has only a few counts. Its target is unknown. Study-level results: Reappearing after the booster were most of the clones from primary vaccination (about 95% CD4, approximately 89% CD8). Weaker, the secondary response had a peak occurring faster, on day 5 versus 15.

V lost 4 bases to trimming and J lost 1 base, with 15 bases between them. CDR3 length: 16 residues. The germline gives CDR1 SGHRS, CDR2 YFSETQ. TCRdb re-derived calls from the 5' RACE reads in MiXCR, one entry per CDR3 protein. This sample carries some 300,000 distinct CDR3 sequences, 8% to 9.5% of them seen once, and the ten largest clones take 15% to 20%. The rearrangement uses TRBV5-1 and TRBJ1-3; D possibly corresponds to TRBD1 (6 bases). The sequences come from PBMCs, collected about 41 days after the first yellow fever vaccination. This TCR came from a young man who received the YFV17D yellow fever vaccine. This CDR3 reads CASSTEKQGSGNTIYF. In DNA, the CDR3 is TGCGCCAGCAGCACTGAAAAACAGGGTTCTGGAAACACCATATATTTT.